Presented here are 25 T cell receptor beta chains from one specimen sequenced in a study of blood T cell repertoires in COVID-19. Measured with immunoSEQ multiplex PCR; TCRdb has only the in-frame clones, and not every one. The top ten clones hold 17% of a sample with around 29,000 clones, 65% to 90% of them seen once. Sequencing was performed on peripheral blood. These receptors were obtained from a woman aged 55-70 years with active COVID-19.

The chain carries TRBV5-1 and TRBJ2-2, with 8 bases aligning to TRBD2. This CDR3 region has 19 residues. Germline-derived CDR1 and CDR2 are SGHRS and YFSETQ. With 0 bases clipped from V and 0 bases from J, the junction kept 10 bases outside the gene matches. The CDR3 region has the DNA TGCGCCAGCAGCTTGGTGGTTAGCGGGGTGTTCGCGAACACCGGGGAGCTGTTTTTT. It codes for CASSLVVSGVFANTGELFF.

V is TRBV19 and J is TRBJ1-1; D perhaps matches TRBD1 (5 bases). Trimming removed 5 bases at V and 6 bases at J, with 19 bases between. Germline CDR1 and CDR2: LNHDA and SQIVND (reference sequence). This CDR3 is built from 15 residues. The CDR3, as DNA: TGTGCCAGTAGTTCCCGGGGGGTTAGGCCGTCTGAAGCTTTCTTT. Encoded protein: CASSSRGVRPSEAFF.

The CDR3 DNA reads TGTGCCAGCAGTTTAATAGCGGGGCAAGAGACCCAGTACTTC. Protein sequence: CASSLIAGQETQYF. This rearrangement joins TRBV28 to TRBJ2-5; 8 nucleotides line up with TRBD2. The CDR3 has 14 residues. Germline CDR1 is MDHEN and CDR2 is SYDVKM. Trimming removed 2 bases from V and 2 bases from J; junction bases left unmatched: 1.

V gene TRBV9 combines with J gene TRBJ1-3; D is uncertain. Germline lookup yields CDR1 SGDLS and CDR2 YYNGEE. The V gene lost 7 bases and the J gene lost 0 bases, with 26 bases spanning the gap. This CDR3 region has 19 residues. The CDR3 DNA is TGTGCCAGCTCTCCCCGGGAGACGGTTTTTCGGAGCTCTGGAAACACCATATATTTT. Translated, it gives CASSPRETVFRSSGNTIYF.

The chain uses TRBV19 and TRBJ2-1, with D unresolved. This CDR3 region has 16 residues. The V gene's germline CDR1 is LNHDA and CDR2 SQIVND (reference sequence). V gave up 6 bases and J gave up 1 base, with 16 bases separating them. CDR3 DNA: TGTGCCAGTAGCCGCCTTGAGGCCTTATCCTACAATGAGCAGTTCTTC. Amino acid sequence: CASSRLEALSYNEQFF.

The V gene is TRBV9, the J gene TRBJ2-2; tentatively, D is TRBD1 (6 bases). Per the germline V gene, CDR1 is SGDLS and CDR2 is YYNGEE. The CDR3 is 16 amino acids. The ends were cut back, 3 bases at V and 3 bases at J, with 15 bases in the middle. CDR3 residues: CASSDRAGEYTGELFF. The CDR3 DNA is TGTGCCAGCAGCGATAGGGCAGGGGAATACACCGGGGAGCTGTTTTTT.

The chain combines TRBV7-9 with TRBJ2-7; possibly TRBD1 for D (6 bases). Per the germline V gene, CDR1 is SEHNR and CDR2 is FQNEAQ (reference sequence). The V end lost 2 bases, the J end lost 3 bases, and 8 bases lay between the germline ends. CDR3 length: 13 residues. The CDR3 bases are TGTGCCAGCAGCTTACCAGGGGACTACGAGCAGTACTTC. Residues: CASSLPGDYEQYF.

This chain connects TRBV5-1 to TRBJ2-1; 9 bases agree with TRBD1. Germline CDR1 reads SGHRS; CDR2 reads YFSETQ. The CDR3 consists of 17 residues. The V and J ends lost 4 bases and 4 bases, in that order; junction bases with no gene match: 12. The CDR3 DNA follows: TGCGCCAGCAGCGCGGGGACAGGGCTTTTCGCTTACAATGAGCAGTTCTTC. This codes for CASSAGTGLFAYNEQFF.

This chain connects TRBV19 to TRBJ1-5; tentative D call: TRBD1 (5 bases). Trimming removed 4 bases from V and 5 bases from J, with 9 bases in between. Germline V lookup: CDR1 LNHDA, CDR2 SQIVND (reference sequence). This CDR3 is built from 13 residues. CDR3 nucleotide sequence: TGTGCCAGTAGTACGCAGGGCCATCAGCCCCAGCATTTT. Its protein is CASSTQGHQPQHF.

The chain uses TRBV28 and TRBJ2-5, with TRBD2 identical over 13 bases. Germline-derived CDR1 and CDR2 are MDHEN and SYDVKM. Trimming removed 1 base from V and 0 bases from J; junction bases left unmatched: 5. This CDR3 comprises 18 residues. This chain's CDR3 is CASSLSHGTSGNQETQYF. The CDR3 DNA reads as TGTGCCAGCAGTTTATCCCACGGGACTAGCGGGAACCAAGAGACCCAGTACTTC.

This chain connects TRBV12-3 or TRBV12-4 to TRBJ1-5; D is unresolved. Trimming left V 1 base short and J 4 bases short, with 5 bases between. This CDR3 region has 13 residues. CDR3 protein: CASSLGQNQPQHF. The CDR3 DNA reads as TGTGCCAGCAGTTTAGGGCAAAATCAGCCCCAGCATTTT.

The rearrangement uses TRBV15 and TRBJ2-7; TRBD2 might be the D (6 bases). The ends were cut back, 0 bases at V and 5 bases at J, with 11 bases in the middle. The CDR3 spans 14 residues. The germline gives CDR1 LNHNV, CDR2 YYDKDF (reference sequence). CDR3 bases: TGTGCCACCAGCAGAGATGCGGGGAACGACGAGCAGTACTTC. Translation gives CATSRDAGNDEQYF.

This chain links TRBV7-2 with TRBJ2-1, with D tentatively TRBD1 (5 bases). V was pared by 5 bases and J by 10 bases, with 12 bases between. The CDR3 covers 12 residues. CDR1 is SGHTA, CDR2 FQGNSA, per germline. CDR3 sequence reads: CASSARVNEQFF. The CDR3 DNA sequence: TGTGCCAGCAGCGCCAGGGTAAACGAGCAGTTCTTC. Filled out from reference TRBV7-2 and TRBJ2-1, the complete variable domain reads GAGVSQSPSNKVTEKGKDVELRCDPISGHTALYWYRQSLGQGLEFLIYFQGNSAPDKSGLPSDRFSAERTGGSVSTLTIQRTQQEDSAVYLCASSARVNEQFFGPGTRLTVL.

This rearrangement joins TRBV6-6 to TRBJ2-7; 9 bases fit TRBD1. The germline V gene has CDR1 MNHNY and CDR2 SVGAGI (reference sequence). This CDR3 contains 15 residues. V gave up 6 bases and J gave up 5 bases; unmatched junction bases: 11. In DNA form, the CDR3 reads TGTGCCAGCAGCTTAATGGGACAGGGATTAAACGAGCAGTACTTC. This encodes CASSLMGQGLNEQYF.

This chain's CDR3 is CAWNHEAPGELFF. In nucleotides, the CDR3 is TGTGCCTGGAACCACGAGGCTCCCGGGGAGCTGTTTTTT. The chain employs TRBV30 and TRBJ2-2, with D unresolved. Germline V lookup: CDR1 GTSNPN, CDR2 SVGIG (reference sequence). Trimming removed 4 bases at V and 6 bases at J, with 12 bases between. The CDR3 contains 13 residues.

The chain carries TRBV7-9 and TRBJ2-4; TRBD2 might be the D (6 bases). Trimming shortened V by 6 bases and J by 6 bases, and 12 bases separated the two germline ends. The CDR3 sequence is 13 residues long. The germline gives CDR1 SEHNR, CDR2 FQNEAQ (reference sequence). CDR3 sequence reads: CASRPWDLNIQYF. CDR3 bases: TGTGCCAGCAGACCGTGGGACTTAAACATTCAGTACTTC.

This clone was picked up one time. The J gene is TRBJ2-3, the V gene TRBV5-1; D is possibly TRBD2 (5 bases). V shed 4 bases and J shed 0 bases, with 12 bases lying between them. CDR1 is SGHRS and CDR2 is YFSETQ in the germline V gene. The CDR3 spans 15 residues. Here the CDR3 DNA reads TGCGCCAGCAGCCGAGAGGGCTCTAGCACAGATACGCAGTATTTT. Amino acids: CASSREGSSTDTQYF.

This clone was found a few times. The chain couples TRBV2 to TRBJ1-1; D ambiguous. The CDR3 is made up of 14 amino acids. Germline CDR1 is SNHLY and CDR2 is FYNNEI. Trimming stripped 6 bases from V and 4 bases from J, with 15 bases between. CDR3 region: CASRPAMGSTEAFF. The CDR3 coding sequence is TGTGCCAGCAGACCCGCGATGGGGAGCACTGAAGCTTTCTTT.

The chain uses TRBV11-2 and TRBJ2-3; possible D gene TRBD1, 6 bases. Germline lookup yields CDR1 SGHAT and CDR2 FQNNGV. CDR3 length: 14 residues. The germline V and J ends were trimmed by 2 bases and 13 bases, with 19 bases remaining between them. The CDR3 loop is CASSLLQGPGRKYF. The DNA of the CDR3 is TGTGCCAGCAGCTTACTACAGGGCCCGGGTAGGAAGTATTTT.

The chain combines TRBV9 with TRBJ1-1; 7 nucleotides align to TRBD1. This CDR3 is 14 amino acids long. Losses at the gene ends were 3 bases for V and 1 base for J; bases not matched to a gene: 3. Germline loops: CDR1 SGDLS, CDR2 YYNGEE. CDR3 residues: CASSADRANTEAFF. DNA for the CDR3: TGTGCCAGCAGCGCCGACAGGGCGAACACTGAAGCTTTCTTT.

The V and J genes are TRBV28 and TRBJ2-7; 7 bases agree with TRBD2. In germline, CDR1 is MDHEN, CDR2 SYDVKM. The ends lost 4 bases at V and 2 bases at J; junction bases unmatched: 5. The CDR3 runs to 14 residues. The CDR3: CASSSGLVAYEQYF. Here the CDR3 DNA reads TGTGCCAGCAGTTCCGGACTAGTGGCCTACGAGCAGTACTTC.

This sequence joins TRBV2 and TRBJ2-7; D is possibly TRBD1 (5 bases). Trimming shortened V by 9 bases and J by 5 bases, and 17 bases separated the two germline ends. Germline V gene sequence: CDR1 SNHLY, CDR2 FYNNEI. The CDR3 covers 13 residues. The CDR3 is CASSYTAGHEQYF. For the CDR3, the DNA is TGTGCCAGTAGCTATACGGCAGGGCACGAGCAGTACTTC.

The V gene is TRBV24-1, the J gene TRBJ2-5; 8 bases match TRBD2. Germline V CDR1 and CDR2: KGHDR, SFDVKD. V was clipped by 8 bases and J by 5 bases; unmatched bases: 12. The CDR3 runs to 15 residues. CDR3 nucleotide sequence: TGTGCCACCAAGGGTATAACGGGAGGGTTGGAGACCCAGTACTTC. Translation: CATKGITGGLETQYF.

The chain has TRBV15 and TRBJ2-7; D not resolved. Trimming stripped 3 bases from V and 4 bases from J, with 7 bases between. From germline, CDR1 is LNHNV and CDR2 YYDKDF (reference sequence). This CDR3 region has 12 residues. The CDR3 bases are TGTGCCACCAGCAGTGGGCCTTACGAGCAGTACTTC. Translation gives CATSSGPYEQYF. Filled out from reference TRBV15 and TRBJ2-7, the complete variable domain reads DAMVIQNPRYQVTQFGKPVTLSCSQTLNHNVMYWYQQKSSQAPKLLFHYYDKDFNNEADTPDNFQSRRPNTSFCFLDIRSPGLGDTAMYLCATSSGPYEQYFGPGTRLTVT.

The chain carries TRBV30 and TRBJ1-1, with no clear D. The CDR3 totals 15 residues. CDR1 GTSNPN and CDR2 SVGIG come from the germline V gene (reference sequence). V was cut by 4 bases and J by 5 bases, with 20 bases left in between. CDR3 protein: CAWTHLGLRETEAFF. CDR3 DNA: TGTGCCTGGACCCATTTGGGCCTAAGGGAGACTGAAGCTTTCTTT.